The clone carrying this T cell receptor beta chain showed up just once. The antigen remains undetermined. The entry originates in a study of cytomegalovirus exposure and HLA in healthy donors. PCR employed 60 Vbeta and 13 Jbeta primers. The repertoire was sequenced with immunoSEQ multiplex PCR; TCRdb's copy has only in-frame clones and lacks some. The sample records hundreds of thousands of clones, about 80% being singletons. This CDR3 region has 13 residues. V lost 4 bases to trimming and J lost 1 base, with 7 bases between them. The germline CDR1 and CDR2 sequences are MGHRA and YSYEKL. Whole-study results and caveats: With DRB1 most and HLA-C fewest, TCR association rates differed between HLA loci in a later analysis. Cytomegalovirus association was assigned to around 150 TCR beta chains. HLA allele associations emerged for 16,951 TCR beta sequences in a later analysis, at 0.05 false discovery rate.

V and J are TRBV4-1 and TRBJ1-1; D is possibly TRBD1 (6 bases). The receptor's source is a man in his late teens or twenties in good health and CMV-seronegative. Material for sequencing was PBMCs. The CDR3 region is CASSLQGNTEAFF. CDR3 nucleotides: TGCGCCAGCAGCCTACAGGGGAACACTGAAGCTTTCTTT.